A selection of T cell receptor beta chains follows, all from one sample in a study of blood T cell repertoires in COVID-19. Clones were sequenced by immunoSEQ multiplex PCR, and TCRdb holds only the in-frame ones, with some missing. Seen here are hundreds of thousands of clones, around 82% observed once, and the top ten hold roughly 5.8%. Material: peripheral blood. The receptors shown here come from a man at least 80 years old with acute or convalescent COVID-19. The CDR3 runs from the conserved cysteine through the conserved F or W. A D gene is named only where the DNA matches it firmly. Expanded clones get a size class; other rows say once, few or many, or leave the size out.

clone size	D gene	V gene	J gene	CDR3 protein	CDR3 DNA
few	NA	TRBV6-5	TRBJ2-1	CASSPVYNEQFF	TGTGCCAGCAGCCCGGTCTACAATGAGCAGTTCTTC
NA	NA	TRBV2	TRBJ2-2	CASSEGTLTGELFF	TGTGCCAGCAGTGAAGGGACACTGACCGGGGAGCTGTTTTTT
once	NA	TRBV6-5	TRBJ2-7	CASKTGVSSYEQYF	TGTGCCAGCAAGACCGGGGTCAGCTCCTACGAGCAGTACTTC
NA	NA	TRBV12-2	TRBJ2-5	CASRDRVGGLEETQYF	TGTGCAAGTCGCGACCGTGTAGGGGGCTTGGAAGAGACCCAGTACTTC
few	TRBD1	TRBV28	TRBJ1-3	CASSRSGTVGGNTIYF	TGTGCCAGCAGTCGGTCAGGGACAGTCGGTGGAAACACCATATATTTT
once	NA	TRBV7-3	TRBJ1-1	CASSSSGVHAFF	TGTGCCAGCAGCTCGTCAGGGGTGCATGCTTTCTTT
NA	NA	TRBV29-1	TRBJ2-3	CSVPMGGGGTDTQYF	TGCAGCGTTCCTATGGGGGGGGGCGGCACAGATACGCAGTATTTT
NA	NA	TRBV6-5	TRBJ2-7	CASSTTGINYEQYF	TGTGCCAGCAGTACAACGGGGATCAACTACGAGCAGTACTTC
NA	TRBD2	TRBV2	TRBJ2-7	CASSARLAGVNEQYF	TGTGCCAGCAGTGCCCGACTAGCGGGAGTAAACGAGCAGTACTTC
NA	TRBD1	TRBV11-2	TRBJ2-7	CASTRRGQGSSYEQYF	TGTGCCAGCACTCGGAGAGGACAGGGATCCTCCTACGAGCAGTACTTC
NA	TRBD1	TRBV29-1	TRBJ2-7	CSVMGQESSYEQYF	TGCAGCGTCATGGGACAGGAGAGCTCCTACGAGCAGTACTTC
NA	TRBD1	TRBV28	TRBJ1-4	CASSPGGQATNEKLFF	TGTGCCAGCAGTCCCGGAGGACAGGCAACTAATGAAAAACTGTTTTTT
NA	TRBD1	TRBV27	TRBJ1-5	CASSPGQAINSNQPQHF	TGTGCCAGCAGTCCGGGACAGGCAATAAACAGCAATCAGCCCCAGCATTTT
once	NA	TRBV7-9	TRBJ2-7	CASGRAYEQYF	TGTGCCAGCGGGCGGGCCTACGAGCAGTACTTC
NA	NA	TRBV18	TRBJ2-7	CASSPPLGGSYEQYF	TGTGCCAGCTCACCACCCTTAGGCGGCTCCTACGAGCAGTACTTC
NA	NA	TRBV18	TRBJ2-3	CASSPVQGYSTDTQYF	TGTGCCAGCTCACCAGTACAGGGCTATAGCACAGATACGCAGTATTTT
NA	TRBD1	TRBV5-1	TRBJ1-1	CASSLGTGTGDTEAFF	TGCGCCAGCAGCTTGGGAACCGGGACAGGGGACACTGAAGCTTTCTTT
NA	NA	TRBV5-1	TRBJ2-7	CASSLPGQSSEQYF	TGCGCCAGCAGCTTGCCCGGACAGTCCTCGGAGCAGTACTTC
NA	NA	TRBV6-1	TRBJ1-6	CASSDRPYRFGGNSPLHF	TGTGCCAGCAGTGACCGCCCCTACAGGTTCGGGGGGAATTCACCCCTCCACTTT
NA	NA	TRBV25-1	TRBJ2-5	CASSEYGVTQETQYF	TGTGCCAGCAGTGAATACGGAGTGACCCAAGAGACCCAGTACTTC
NA	TRBD1	TRBV30	TRBJ1-1	CAWGDSHTEAFF	TGTGCCTGGGGGGACAGTCACACTGAAGCTTTCTTT
NA	NA	TRBV3-1/TRBV3-2	TRBJ2-5	CASSPGYQETQYF	TGTGCCAGCAGCCCGGGGTACCAAGAGACCCAGTACTTC
NA	NA	TRBV19	TRBJ2-2	CASSTLGPQGTGELFF	TGTGCCAGTAGTACCTTGGGTCCTCAGGGAACCGGGGAGCTGTTTTTT
NA	NA	TRBV21-1	TRBJ2-6	CASSTKGPGTGLPGANVLTF	TGTGCCAGCAGCACCAAAGGCCCCGGGACAGGGCTCCCTGGGGCCAACGTCCTGACTTTC
few	TRBD1	TRBV28	TRBJ2-7	CAIGGTGGGSYEQYF	TGTGCCATCGGCGGGACAGGGGGCGGTTCCTACGAGCAGTACTTC
NA	NA	TRBV5-8	TRBJ2-6	CASRAESGANVLTF	TGTGCCAGCAGGGCGGAGTCTGGGGCCAACGTCCTGACTTTC
NA	NA	TRBV3-1/TRBV3-2	TRBJ2-6	CASSKRTGANVLTF	TGTGCCAGCAGCAAGCGGACGGGGGCCAACGTCCTGACTTTC
NA	NA	TRBV6-5	TRBJ2-2	CATKRGPTGELFF	TGTGCCACCAAAAGGGGCCCCACCGGGGAGCTGTTTTTT
NA	NA	TRBV28	TRBJ2-7	CASSLYRDVGRYEQYF	TGTGCCAGCAGTTTATACAGGGACGTAGGCAGGTACGAGCAGTACTTC
NA	NA	TRBV18	TRBJ2-5	CASSPLAGARETQYF	TGTGCCAGCTCACCACTGGCAGGGGCGAGGGAGACCCAGTACTTC
NA	TRBD1	TRBV2	TRBJ2-7	CASSELQGAYEQYF	TGTGCCAGCAGTGAACTTCAGGGGGCCTACGAGCAGTACTTC
NA	NA	TRBV19	TRBJ2-3	CASSMYTGARADTQYF	TGTGCCAGTAGTATGTATACGGGAGCTAGGGCAGATACGCAGTATTTT
once	NA	TRBV10-3	TRBJ2-4	CATSLGDPAKNIQYF	TGTGCCACCAGTTTGGGAGACCCAGCCAAAAACATTCAGTACTTC
NA	TRBD1	TRBV28	TRBJ2-2	CASSYPGQGGFGELFF	TGTGCCAGCAGTTATCCGGGACAGGGGGGCTTTGGGGAGCTGTTTTTT
NA	TRBD2	TRBV4-1	TRBJ2-1	CASSQDPLAGVNEQFF	TGCGCCAGCAGCCAAGATCCCCTAGCGGGAGTGAATGAGCAGTTCTTC
NA	NA	TRBV3-1/TRBV3-2	TRBJ2-2	CASSHSWVHRGTGELFF	TGTGCCAGCAGCCACTCTTGGGTTCATCGGGGCACCGGGGAGCTGTTTTTT
NA	TRBD1	TRBV23-1	TRBJ1-2	CASRGIKGQGGKGYGYTF	TGCGCCAGCAGAGGTATAAAGGGACAGGGAGGTAAAGGCTATGGCTACACCTTC
NA	NA	TRBV9	TRBJ1-1	CASSVGHSDNTEAFF	TGTGCCAGCAGCGTAGGACATTCCGATAACACTGAAGCTTTCTTT
NA	TRBD2	TRBV7-9	TRBJ2-1	CASSHKGLEQFF	TGTGCCAGCAGCCATAAGGGACTAGAGCAGTTCTTC
NA	TRBD1	TRBV28	TRBJ2-1	CASILGGHSYNEQFF	TGTGCCAGCATCTTAGGGGGCCACTCCTACAATGAGCAGTTCTTC
NA	TRBD1	TRBV4-1	TRBJ1-3	CASSQARGPGNTIYF	TGCGCCAGCAGCCAAGCCAGGGGGCCTGGAAACACCATATATTTT
few	TRBD1	TRBV15	TRBJ2-3	CATSGTGLSTDTQYF	TGTGCCACCTCTGGGACAGGCTTAAGCACAGATACGCAGTATTTT
NA	TRBD1	TRBV10-3	TRBJ2-7	CAISEGAGGYEQYF	TGTGCCATCAGTGAGGGGGCAGGGGGCTACGAGCAGTACTTC
NA	NA	TRBV3-1/TRBV3-2	TRBJ2-7	CASSQATSSYEQYF	TGTGCCAGCAGCCAAGCGACTAGCTCCTACGAGCAGTACTTC
few	TRBD1	TRBV28	TRBJ1-6	CASSLTAGQGGSPLHF	TGTGCCAGCAGTTTGACAGCCGGACAGGGTGGTTCACCCCTCCACTTT
NA	TRBD1	TRBV5-8	TRBJ1-4	CASSPRQGTNEKLFF	TGTGCCAGCAGCCCTCGACAGGGAACTAATGAAAAACTGTTTTTT
NA	NA	TRBV3-1/TRBV3-2	TRBJ1-6	CASSQEGAPPLHF	TGTGCCAGCAGCCAAGAGGGGGCGCCACCCCTCCACTTT
NA	NA	TRBV6-5	TRBJ1-4	CASIKATASNEKLFF	TGTGCCAGCATAAAGGCGACAGCCTCTAATGAAAAACTGTTTTTT
NA	NA	TRBV6-5	TRBJ2-7	CASSYSILGSSEQYF	TGTGCCAGCAGTTATTCAATCCTAGGCTCCAGCGAGCAGTACTTC
once	NA	TRBV19	TRBJ2-5	CASSIVPRASPETQYF	TGTGCCAGTAGTATTGTCCCGCGGGCTTCCCCAGAGACCCAGTACTTC
NA	TRBD1	TRBV5-6	TRBJ2-7	CASSADRWANEQYF	TGTGCCAGCAGCGCGGACAGGTGGGCCAACGAGCAGTACTTC
once	TRBD2	TRBV27	TRBJ2-3	CASSISGSTDTQYF	TGTGCCAGCAGTATTAGCGGGAGCACAGATACGCAGTATTTT
NA	NA	TRBV15	TRBJ1-6	CATSRDTAYSPLHF	TGTGCCACCAGCAGAGATACAGCTTATTCACCCCTCCACTTT